Listed here are 18 T cell receptor beta chains from one sample, sequenced in a study of blood T cell repertoires in COVID-19. This table comes from immunoSEQ multiplex PCR, and its TCRdb copy is limited to in-frame clones, with some not included. Among some 320,000 clones listed, over 90% were seen once. Sequenced sample: PBMCs or T cells enriched from blood (not recorded which). The receptors shown here come from a woman aged 25 to 45 who had been exposed to COVID-19.

The rearrangement uses TRBV5-1 and TRBJ1-5; a possible D gene is TRBD1 (5 bases). Germline CDR1 is SGHRS and CDR2 is YFSETQ. The CDR3 loop spans 14 amino acids. The ends were cut back, 4 bases at V and 1 base at J, with 9 bases in the middle. CDR3 sequence: CASSHRTSNQPQHF. CDR3 DNA: TGCGCCAGCAGCCACAGGACAAGCAATCAGCCCCAGCATTTT.

This rearrangement joins TRBV5-1 to TRBJ1-5; possibly TRBD1 for D (6 bases). The CDR3 is made up of 14 amino acids. V dropped 3 bases and J dropped 4 bases, with 11 bases sitting between them. Germline V gives CDR1 SGHRS, CDR2 YFSETQ. DNA for the CDR3: TGCGCCAGCAGCTCCGGACAGCCTAATCAGCCCCAGCATTTT. This gives the protein CASSSGQPNQPQHF.

The rearrangement joins TRBV20-1 to TRBJ2-4; D gene uncertain. Looked up from germline, CDR1 is DFQATT and CDR2 is SNEGSKA (reference sequence). The CDR3 runs 11 residues. V was cut by 7 bases and J by 6 bases, with 10 bases left in between. Here the CDR3 reads CSVPVLNIQYF. The CDR3 DNA reads as TGCAGTGTCCCCGTTTTAAACATTCAGTACTTC.

The V and J genes are TRBV7-9 and TRBJ1-4; D is perhaps TRBD1 (5 bases). The V end was cut by 6 bases, the J end by 8 bases, with 13 bases between. Germline lookup yields CDR1 SEHNR and CDR2 FQNEAQ (reference sequence). The CDR3 is made up of 13 amino acids. The CDR3 spells CASRTQGYEKLFF. DNA of the CDR3: TGTGCCAGCAGAACTCAGGGTTACGAAAAACTGTTTTTT.

The chain is built from TRBV12-3 or TRBV12-4 and TRBJ2-3; TRBD2 aligns across 10 bases. The CDR3 runs 13 residues. The J segment lost 4 bases and the V segment lost 6 bases, leaving 1 base of the junction unmatched. Written as DNA, the CDR3 is TGTGCCAGCAGACTAGCGGGGTCAGATACGCAGTATTTT. Residues: CASRLAGSDTQYF.

This CDR3 is CASSPTGSYGYTF. CDR3 sequence (DNA): TGTGCCAGCTCACCAACAGGGAGCTATGGCTACACCTTC. J is TRBJ1-2 and V is TRBV18; D is possibly TRBD1 (6 bases). The CDR3 sequence is 13 residues long. Trimming cost V 2 bases and J 4 bases, with 8 bases left between them. Germline lookup yields CDR1 KGHSH and CDR2 LQKENI.

V is TRBV7-9 and J is TRBJ1-6; D ambiguous. The CDR3 length is 14 residues. Germline V gene data show CDR1 as SEHNR and CDR2 as FQNEAQ (reference sequence). The V gene lost 3 bases and the J gene lost 10 bases, with 13 bases spanning the gap. CDR3 loop: CASSFDREPSPLHF. The CDR3 DNA reads as TGTGCCAGCAGCTTTGACCGGGAGCCCTCACCCCTCCACTTT.

The chain carries TRBV6-5 and TRBJ1-2; unclear D gene. The CDR3 consists of 14 residues. Germline V lookup: CDR1 MNHEY, CDR2 SVGAGI. Trimming took off 2 bases at V and 2 bases at J, with 9 bases between the two ends. The CDR3 here is CASSYNRINYGYTF. In nucleotides, the CDR3 is TGTGCCAGCAGTTACAATAGAATAAACTATGGCTACACCTTC.

The chain recombines TRBV5-1 with TRBJ1-2; 7 bases align to TRBD1. There are 14 residues in the CDR3. Looked up from germline, CDR1 is SGHRS and CDR2 is YFSETQ. With V trimmed by 5 bases and J by 3 bases, 7 bases remained unmatched. The CDR3 reads CASSPAGQDYGYTF. The CDR3 DNA reads as TGCGCCAGCAGTCCGGCCGGACAGGACTATGGCTACACCTTC.

This chain uses TRBV24-1 with TRBJ2-5, with D perhaps matching TRBD2 (6 bases). The CDR3 sequence is 14 residues long. CDR1 and CDR2 from the germline V gene are KGHDR and SFDVKD. The V gene lost 8 bases and the J gene lost 2 bases, with 14 bases spanning the gap. CDR3 sequence: CATIGLARQETQYF. The CDR3 DNA reads as TGTGCCACCATCGGGCTAGCGCGTCAAGAGACCCAGTACTTC.

The V gene is TRBV24-1, the J gene TRBJ2-7; D not resolved. CDR1 and CDR2 (germline): KGHDR, SFDVKD. The CDR3 sequence is 13 residues long. V was cut by 7 bases and J by 1 base, with 10 bases left in between. In DNA, the CDR3 is TGTGCCACCAGGGGTACGGAGTCCTACGAGCAGTACTTC. Protein product: CATRGTESYEQYF.

As DNA, the CDR3 is TGTGCCAGCAGCACGTCCGTCAGAGCGGGGGAAGAGACCCAGTACTTC. Translating it yields CASSTSVRAGEETQYF. The chain carries TRBV7-3 and TRBJ2-5, with 8 bases lining up with TRBD2. J lost 3 bases, V lost 5 bases, and 11 bases had no gene match. This CDR3 has 16 amino acids. The germline V gene has CDR1 SGHTA and CDR2 FQGTGA.

The chain employs TRBV29-1 and TRBJ2-5; no definite D call. V was cut by 3 bases and J by 0 bases, with 14 bases left in between. CDR3 length: 15 residues. Germline V CDR1 and CDR2: SQVTM, ANQGSEA. Written as DNA, the CDR3 is TGCAGCGTTGAGGAGCCGACCCGTTACCAAGAGACCCAGTACTTC. This translates into CSVEEPTRYQETQYF. Full variable domain (rest looked up from reference TRBV29-1 and TRBJ2-5): SAVISQKPSRDICQRGTSLTIQCQVDSQVTMMFWYRQQPGQSLTLIATANQGSEATYESGFVIDKFPISRPNLTFSTLTVSNMSPEDSSIYLCSVEEPTRYQETQYFGPGTRLLVL.

The chain has TRBV18 and TRBJ1-2, with D tentatively TRBD1 (5 bases). The CDR3 loop spans 12 amino acids. Per the germline V gene, CDR1 is KGHSH and CDR2 is LQKENI. Trimming took 3 bases from V and 7 from J, leaving 9 bases between them. CDR3 sequence reads: CASSPRGGGYTF. CDR3 DNA: TGTGCCAGCTCACCGAGGGGAGGTGGCTACACCTTC.

The J gene is TRBJ1-2, the V gene TRBV10-3; no reliable D call. This CDR3 is 16 amino acids long. The V end was cut by 0 bases, the J end by 4 bases, with 15 bases between. The germline V gene encodes CDR1 ENHRY and CDR2 SYGVKD. The CDR3 nucleotides read TGTGCCATCAGTGAGTCCTCGAGGAACAGCGGCTATGGCTACACCTTC. Protein product: CAISESSRNSGYGYTF.

The rearrangement uses TRBV2 and TRBJ2-7, with 7 bases fitting TRBD1. V gave up 3 bases and J gave up 2 bases; unmatched junction bases: 7. This CDR3 is built from 15 residues. Germline CDR1 SNHLY, CDR2 FYNNEI. The CDR3 reads CASSDRDRKPYEQYF. DNA of the CDR3: TGTGCCAGCAGTGACCGGGACAGAAAACCCTACGAGCAGTACTTC.

This clone has just one count. V is TRBV3-1 (or the pseudogene TRBV3-2) and J is TRBJ2-1; TRBD1 matches 12 bases. V was clipped by 4 bases and J by 8 bases; unmatched bases: 3. Germline V gene sequence: CDR1 LGHDT, CDR2 YNNKEL (reference sequence). This CDR3 contains 14 residues. CDR3 sequence reads: CASSLWDRGHEQFF. The CDR3 region has the DNA TGTGCCAGCAGCCTCTGGGACAGGGGGCATGAGCAGTTCTTC.

The chain has TRBV19 and TRBJ1-2, with TRBD1 as a possible D gene (5 bases). Germline V CDR1 and CDR2: LNHDA, SQIVND (reference sequence). V was pared by 7 bases and J by 1 base, with 16 bases between. The CDR3 is made up of 15 amino acids. CDR3 amino acids: CASKMTVRGNYGYTF. CDR3 sequence (DNA): TGTGCCAGTAAGATGACAGTAAGGGGTAACTATGGCTACACCTTC.